This TCR beta chain was found in a study of cytomegalovirus exposure and HLA in healthy donors. As to this clone: The antigen remains unidentified.

Whole-study results and caveats: TCR beta chains numbering some 160 were designated cytomegalovirus-associated. A few CMV-associated chains were confirmed in vitro to be specific for CMV antigens. According to a later analysis, TCR clusters from the first cohort tended to co-occur in the roughly 110 validation repertoires.

The data were produced by immunoSEQ multiplex PCR, yet TCRdb's version contains in-frame clones alone and is incomplete. The repertoire holds fewer than 120,000 clones, 89% seen once, with over 1.5% in the top ten. This TCR derives from a woman aged 18-35 years in good health and CMV-seronegative. Sequencing was done on a sample of PBMCs.

The CDR3 sequence: CASSQEGGSGNTIYF. In DNA form, the CDR3 reads TGCGCCAGCAGCCAAGAAGGGGGCTCTGGAAACACCATATATTTT. The chain recombines TRBV4-1 with TRBJ1-3, with D perhaps TRBD1 (6 bases). Germline V gene lookup returns CDR1 MGHRA and CDR2 YSYEKL. The CDR3 has 15 residues. V shed 0 bases and J shed 0 bases, with 6 bases lying between them.